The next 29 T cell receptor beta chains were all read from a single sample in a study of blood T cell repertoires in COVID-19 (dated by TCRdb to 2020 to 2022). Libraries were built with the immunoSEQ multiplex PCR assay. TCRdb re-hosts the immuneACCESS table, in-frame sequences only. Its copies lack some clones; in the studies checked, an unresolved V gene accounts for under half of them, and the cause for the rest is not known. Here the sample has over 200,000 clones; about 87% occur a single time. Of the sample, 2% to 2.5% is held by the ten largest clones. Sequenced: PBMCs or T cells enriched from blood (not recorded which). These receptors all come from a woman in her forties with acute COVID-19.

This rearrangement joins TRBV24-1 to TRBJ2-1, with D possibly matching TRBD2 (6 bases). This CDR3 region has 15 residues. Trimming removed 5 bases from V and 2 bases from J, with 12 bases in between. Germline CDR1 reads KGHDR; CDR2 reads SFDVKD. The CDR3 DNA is TGTGCCACCAGTGCTTCCGGGAGAACCTACAATGAGCAGTTCTTC. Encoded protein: CATSASGRTYNEQFF.

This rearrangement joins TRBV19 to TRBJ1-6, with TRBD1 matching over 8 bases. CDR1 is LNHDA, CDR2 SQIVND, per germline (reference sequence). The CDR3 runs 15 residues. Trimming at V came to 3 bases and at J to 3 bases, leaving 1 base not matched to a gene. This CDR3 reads CASSMDRDYNSPLHF. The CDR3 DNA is TGTGCCAGTAGTATGGACAGGGACTATAATTCACCCCTCCACTTT.

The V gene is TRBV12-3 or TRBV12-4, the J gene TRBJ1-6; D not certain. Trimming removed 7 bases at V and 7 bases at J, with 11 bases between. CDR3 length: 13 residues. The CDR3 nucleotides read TGTGCCAGCAAACCCGGAGGGAATTCACCCCTCCACTTT. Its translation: CASKPGGNSPLHF.

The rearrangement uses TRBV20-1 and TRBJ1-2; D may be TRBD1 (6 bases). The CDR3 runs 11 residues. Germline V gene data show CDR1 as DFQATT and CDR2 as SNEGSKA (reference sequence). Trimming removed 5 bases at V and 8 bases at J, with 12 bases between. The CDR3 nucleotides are TGCAGTGCTGCAGGGGTGGGGGGCTACACCTTC. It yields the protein CSAAGVGGYTF.

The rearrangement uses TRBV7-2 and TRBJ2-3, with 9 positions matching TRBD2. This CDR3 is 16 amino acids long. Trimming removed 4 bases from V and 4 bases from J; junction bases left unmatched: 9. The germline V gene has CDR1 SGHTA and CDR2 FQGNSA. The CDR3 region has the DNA TGTGCCAGCAGCTCCCGTAGCGGGGGCCTGGCAGATACGCAGTATTTT. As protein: CASSSRSGGLADTQYF.

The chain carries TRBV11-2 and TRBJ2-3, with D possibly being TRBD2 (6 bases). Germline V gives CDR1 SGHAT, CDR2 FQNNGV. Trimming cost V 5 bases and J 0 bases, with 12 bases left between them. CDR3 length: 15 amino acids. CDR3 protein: CASSPRSGSTDTQYF. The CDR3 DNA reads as TGTGCCAGCAGCCCTCGTAGCGGTAGCACAGATACGCAGTATTTT.

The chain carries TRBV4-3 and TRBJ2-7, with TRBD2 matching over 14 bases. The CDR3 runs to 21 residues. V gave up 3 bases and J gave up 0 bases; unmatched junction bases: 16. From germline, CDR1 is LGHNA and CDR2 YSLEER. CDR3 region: CASSQGLLWTSGRQSSYEQYV. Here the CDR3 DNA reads TGCGCCAGCAGCCAGGGGCTCCTTTGGACTAGCGGGAGGCAGAGCTCCTACGAGCAGTACGTC.

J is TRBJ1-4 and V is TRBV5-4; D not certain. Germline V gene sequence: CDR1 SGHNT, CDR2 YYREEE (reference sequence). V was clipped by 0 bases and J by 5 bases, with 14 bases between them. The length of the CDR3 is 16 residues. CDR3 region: CASSLGSHARNEKLFF. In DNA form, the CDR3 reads TGTGCCAGCAGCTTGGGGAGTCACGCTAGGAATGAAAAACTGTTTTTT.

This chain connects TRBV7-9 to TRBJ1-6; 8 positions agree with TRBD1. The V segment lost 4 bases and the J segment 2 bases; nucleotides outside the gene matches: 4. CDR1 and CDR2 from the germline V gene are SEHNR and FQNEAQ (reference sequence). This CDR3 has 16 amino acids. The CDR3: CASSSSGGAYNSPLHF. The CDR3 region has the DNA TGTGCCAGCAGCTCCTCAGGGGGCGCCTATAATTCACCCCTCCACTTT.

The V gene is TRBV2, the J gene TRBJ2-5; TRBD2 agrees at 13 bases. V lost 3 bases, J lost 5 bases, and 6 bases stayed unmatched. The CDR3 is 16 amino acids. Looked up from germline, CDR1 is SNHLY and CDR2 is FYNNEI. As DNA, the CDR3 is TGTGCCAGCAGTGACGGGACTAGCGGGATAGCGGAGACCCAGTACTTC. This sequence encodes CASSDGTSGIAETQYF.

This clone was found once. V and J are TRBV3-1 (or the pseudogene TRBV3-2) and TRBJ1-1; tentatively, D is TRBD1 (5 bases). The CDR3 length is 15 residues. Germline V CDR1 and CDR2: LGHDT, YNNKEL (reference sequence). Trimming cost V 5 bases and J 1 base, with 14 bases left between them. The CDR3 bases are TGTGCCAGCAGCGTCAATATGGGGGGGAACACTGAAGCTTTCTTT. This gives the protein CASSVNMGGNTEAFF.

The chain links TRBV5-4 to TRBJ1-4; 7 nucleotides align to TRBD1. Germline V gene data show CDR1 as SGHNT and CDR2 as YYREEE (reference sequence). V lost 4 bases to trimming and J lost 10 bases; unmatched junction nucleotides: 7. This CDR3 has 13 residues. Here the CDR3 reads CASSPPKGAKLFF. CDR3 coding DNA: TGTGCCAGCAGCCCTCCGAAGGGGGCAAAACTGTTTTTT.

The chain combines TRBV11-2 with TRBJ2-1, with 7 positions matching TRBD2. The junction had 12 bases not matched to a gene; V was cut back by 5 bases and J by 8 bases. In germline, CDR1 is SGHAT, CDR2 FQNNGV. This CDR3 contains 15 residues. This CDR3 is CASSPVGGGRDEQFF. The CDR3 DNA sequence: TGTGCCAGCAGCCCCGTCGGCGGGGGTAGGGATGAGCAGTTCTTC.

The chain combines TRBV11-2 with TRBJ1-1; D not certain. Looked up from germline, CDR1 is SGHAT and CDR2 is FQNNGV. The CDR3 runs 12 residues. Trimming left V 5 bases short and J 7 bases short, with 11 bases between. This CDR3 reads CASSQEGIEAFF. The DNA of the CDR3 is TGTGCCAGCAGCCAGGAGGGAATTGAAGCTTTCTTT. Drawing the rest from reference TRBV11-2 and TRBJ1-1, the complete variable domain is EAGVAQSPRYKIIEKRQSVAFWCNPISGHATLYWYQQILGQGPKLLIQFQNNGVVDDSQLPKDRFSAERLKGVDSTLKIQPAKLEDSAVYLCASSQEGIEAFFGQGTRLTVV.

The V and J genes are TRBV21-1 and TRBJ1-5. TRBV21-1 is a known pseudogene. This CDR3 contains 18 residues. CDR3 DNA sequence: TGTGCCAGCAGCAAAGCGGGAGGGGGTCACAAACTCAATCAGCCCCAGCATTTT. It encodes CASSKAGGGHKLNQPQHF.

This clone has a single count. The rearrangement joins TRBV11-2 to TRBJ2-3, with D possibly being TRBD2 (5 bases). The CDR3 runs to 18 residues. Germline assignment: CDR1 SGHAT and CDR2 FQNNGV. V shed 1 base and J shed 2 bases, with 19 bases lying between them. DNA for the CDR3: TGTGCCAGCAGCTTAGTCGAGGGCCCTAGCTGGGTCACAGATACGCAGTATTTT. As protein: CASSLVEGPSWVTDTQYF.

The CDR3 spells CASSRMTVYGYTF. DNA of the CDR3: TGTGCCAGCAGCCGGATGACAGTCTATGGCTACACCTTC. The chain joins TRBV7-2 to TRBJ1-2, with D tentatively TRBD1 (5 bases). Trimming took off 5 bases at V and 4 bases at J, with 11 bases between the two ends. Germline V gene sequence: CDR1 SGHTA, CDR2 FQGNSA. This CDR3 has 13 amino acids.

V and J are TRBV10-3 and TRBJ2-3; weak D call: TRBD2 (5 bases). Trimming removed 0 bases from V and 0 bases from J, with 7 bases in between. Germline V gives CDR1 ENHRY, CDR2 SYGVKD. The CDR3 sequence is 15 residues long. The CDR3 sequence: CAISESGLSTDTQYF. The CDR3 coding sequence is TGTGCCATCAGTGAGTCTGGACTGAGCACAGATACGCAGTATTTT.

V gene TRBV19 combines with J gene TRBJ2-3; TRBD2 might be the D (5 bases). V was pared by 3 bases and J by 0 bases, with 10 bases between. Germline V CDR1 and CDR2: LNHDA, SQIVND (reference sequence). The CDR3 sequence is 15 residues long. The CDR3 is CASSIGGSSTDTQYF. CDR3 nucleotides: TGTGCCAGTAGTATCGGCGGGTCCAGCACAGATACGCAGTATTTT.

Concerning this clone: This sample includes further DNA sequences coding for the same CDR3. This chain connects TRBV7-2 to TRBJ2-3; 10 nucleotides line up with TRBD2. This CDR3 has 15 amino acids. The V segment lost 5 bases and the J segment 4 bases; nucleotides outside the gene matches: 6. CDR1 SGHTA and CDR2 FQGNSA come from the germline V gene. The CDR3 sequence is CASSLIAGGADTQYF. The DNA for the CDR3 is TGTGCCAGCAGCCTGATAGCGGGGGGCGCAGATACGCAGTATTTT.

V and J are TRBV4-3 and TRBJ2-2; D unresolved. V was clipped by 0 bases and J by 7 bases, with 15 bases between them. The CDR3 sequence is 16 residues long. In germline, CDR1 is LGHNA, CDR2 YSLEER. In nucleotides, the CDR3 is TGCGCCAGCAGCCAAGAATTTGGTGTGCGCGACGGGGAGCTGTTTTTT. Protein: CASSQEFGVRDGELFF.

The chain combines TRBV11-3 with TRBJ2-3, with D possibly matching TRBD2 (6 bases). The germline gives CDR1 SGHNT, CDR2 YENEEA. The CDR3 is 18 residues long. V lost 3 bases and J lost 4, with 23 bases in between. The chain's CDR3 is CASSFGGDGDFHPDTQYF. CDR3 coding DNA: TGTGCCAGCAGCTTTGGGGGAGACGGGGACTTTCACCCAGATACGCAGTATTTT.

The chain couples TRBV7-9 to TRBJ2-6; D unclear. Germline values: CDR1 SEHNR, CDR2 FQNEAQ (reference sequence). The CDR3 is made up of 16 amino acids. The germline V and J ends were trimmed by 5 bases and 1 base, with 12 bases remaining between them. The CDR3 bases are TGTGCCAGCAGCCCCTCGTGGGCATCTGGGGCCAACGTCCTGACTTTC. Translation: CASSPSWASGANVLTF. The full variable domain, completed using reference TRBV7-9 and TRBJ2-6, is DTGVSQNPRHKITKRGQNVTFRCDPISEHNRLYWYRQTLGQGPEFLTYFQNEAQLEKSRLLSDRFSAERPKGSFSTLEIQRTEQGDSAMYLCASSPSWASGANVLTFGAGSRLTVL.

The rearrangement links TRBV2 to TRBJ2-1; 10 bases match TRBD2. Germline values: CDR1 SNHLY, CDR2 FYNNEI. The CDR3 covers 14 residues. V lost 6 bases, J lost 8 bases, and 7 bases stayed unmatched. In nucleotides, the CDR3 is TGTGCCAGCAGGGGGGGGACTAGCGCCGATGAGCAGTTCTTC. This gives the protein CASRGGTSADEQFF.

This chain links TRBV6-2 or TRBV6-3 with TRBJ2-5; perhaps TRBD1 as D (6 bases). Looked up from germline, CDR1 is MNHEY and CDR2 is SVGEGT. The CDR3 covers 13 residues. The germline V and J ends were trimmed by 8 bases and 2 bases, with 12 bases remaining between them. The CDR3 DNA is TGTGCCAGCTGCCGGGACATACAAGAGACCCAGTACTTC. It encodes CASCRDIQETQYF.

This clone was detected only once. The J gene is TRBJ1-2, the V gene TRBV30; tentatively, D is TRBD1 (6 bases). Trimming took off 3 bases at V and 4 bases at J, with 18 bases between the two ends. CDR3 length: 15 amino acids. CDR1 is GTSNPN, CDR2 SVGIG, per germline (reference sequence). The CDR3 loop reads CAWSLGKTGSYGYTF. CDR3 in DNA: TGTGCCTGGAGCCTAGGAAAGACAGGTTCCTATGGCTACACCTTC.

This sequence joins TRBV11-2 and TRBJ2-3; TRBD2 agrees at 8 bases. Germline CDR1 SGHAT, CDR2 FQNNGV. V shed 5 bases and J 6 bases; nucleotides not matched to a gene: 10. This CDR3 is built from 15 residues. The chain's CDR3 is CASSPWGGRPDTQYF. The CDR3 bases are TGTGCCAGCAGCCCGTGGGGCGGGAGGCCGGATACGCAGTATTTT.

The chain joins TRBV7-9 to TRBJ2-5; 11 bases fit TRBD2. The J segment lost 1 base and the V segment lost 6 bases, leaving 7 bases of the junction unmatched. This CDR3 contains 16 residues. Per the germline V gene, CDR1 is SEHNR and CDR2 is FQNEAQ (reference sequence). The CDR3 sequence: CASREQLAGAQETQYF. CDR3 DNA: TGTGCCAGCAGGGAACAACTAGCGGGGGCCCAAGAGACCCAGTACTTC.

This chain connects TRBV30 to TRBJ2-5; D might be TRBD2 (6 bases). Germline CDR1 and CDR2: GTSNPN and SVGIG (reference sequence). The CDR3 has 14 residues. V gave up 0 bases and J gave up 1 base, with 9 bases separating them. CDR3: CAWSVGRSQETQYF. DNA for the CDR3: TGTGCCTGGAGTGTAGGGAGGTCCCAAGAGACCCAGTACTTC.